This T cell receptor beta chain was observed in a study of T cells in Graves' hyperthyroidism and ophthalmopathy. Study overall: Peripheral blood sampling occurred at initial diagnosis, before any treatment. Study-wide results and caveats: Stable hyperthyroidism and ophthalmopathy were separated using 13 V-J signatures.

In its sample, this clonotype was seen many times. Its matching antigen is unknown. Authors of the study amplified TCR beta CDR3 regions from RNA transcripts. HTBI primers were employed in a first-round RT-PCR of the TCR CDR3. MiXCR, run by TCRdb on the multiplex PCR reads, gives a single entry per CDR3 protein. The table includes roughly 93,000 distinct CDR3 sequences, approximately 56% detected once. Hyperthyroidism was newly diagnosed in patients aged 18 to 65 (duration under 2 months). The authors obtained PBMCs from about 9.5 ml of fresh peripheral blood. The V and J ends lost 2 bases and 7 bases, in that order; junction bases with no gene match: 8. Germline V gene sequence: CDR1 MDHEN, CDR2 SYDVKM. CDR3 size: 15 residues.

The chain uses TRBV28 and TRBJ1-2; the match to TRBD1 covers 9 bases. The sequence was collected from a middle-aged woman with Graves' hyperthyroidism. Sequenced material: blood. CDR3 sequence (DNA): TGTGCCAGCAGTTTACGGAACAGGGGGCTTCGTGGCTACACCTTC. It specifies CASSLRNRGLRGYTF.